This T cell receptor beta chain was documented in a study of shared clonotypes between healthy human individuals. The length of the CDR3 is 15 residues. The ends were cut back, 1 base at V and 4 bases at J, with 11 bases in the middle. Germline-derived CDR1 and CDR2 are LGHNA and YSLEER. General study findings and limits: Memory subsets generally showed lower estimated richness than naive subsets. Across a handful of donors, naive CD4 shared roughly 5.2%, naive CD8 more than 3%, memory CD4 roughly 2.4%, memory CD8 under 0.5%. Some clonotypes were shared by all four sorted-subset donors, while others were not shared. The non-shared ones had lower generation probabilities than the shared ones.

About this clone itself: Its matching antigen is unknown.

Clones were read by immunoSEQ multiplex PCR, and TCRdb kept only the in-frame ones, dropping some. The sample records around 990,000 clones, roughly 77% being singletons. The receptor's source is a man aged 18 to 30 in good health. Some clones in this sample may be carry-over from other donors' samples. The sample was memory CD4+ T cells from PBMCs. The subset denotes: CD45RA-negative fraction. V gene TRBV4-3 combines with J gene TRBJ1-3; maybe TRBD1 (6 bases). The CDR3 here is CASSQVYRAGNTIYF. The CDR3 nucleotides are TGCGCCAGCAGCCAAGTGTACAGGGCCGGAAACACCATATATTTT.